The following is a T cell receptor (beta chain) sequence with its context. V dropped 1 base and J dropped 6; count of bases not matched to a gene: 3. CDR1 and CDR2 (germline): SGHAT, FQNNGV. The CDR3 runs 15 residues. Methods used by the authors: Reference gene primer amplification in the assay estimated nucleated cell counts. Profiling relied on immunoSEQ multiplex PCR, and the TCRdb table lists in-frame clones only, not all of them. The D gene and trimming were derived from the DNA, and the V and J assignments and clone size from that table. The data hold 90,000 to 120,000 clones, with around 82% observed a single time. The sample is drawn from a study of blood T cell repertoires in COVID-19. Study information: COVID-19 samples collected from the United States, Italy and Spain covered acute and convalescent phases.

The TCR sequence derives from a man aged 60 to 69 with acute or convalescent COVID-19. This sequence joins TRBV11-2 and TRBJ1-6; 7 bases fit TRBD1. Source material: peripheral blood. The CDR3 spells CASSLVTGSNSPLHF. The CDR3 nucleotides read TGTGCCAGCAGCTTAGTGACAGGGTCTAATTCACCCCTCCACTTT.